Listed below are T cell receptor beta chains from one sample, sequenced in a study of cytomegalovirus exposure and HLA in healthy donors. TCRdb's table, derived via immunoSEQ multiplex PCR, lists solely in-frame clones and lacks some. The data hold approximately 150,000 clones, with around 68% observed a single time. Sequencing was performed on PBMCs. Every receptor here comes from a man aged 45-65 years in good health and CMV-seronegative. The CDR3 runs from the conserved cysteine through the conserved F or W. Each record gives: D gene, clone size, J gene, V gene, CDR3 protein, CDR3 DNA. A D gene is named only where the DNA matches it firmly. Only part of the rows carry a size: once, few, many, or a class if the clone is expanded.

. . TRBJ2-7 TRBV10-3 CATQRYGEQYF TGTGCCACCCAGAGGTACGGCGAGCAGTACTTC
. few TRBJ1-4 TRBV4-3 CASSQEGTRERLFF TGCGCCAGCAGCCAAGAAGGGACAAGAGAGCGTCTGTTTTTT
TRBD1 few TRBJ1-2 TRBV5-5 CASSLTLRQGPNYGYTF TGTGCCAGCAGCCTCACCCTCAGACAGGGGCCTAACTATGGCTACACCTTC
TRBD1 once TRBJ1-6 TRBV18 CASSSGGGSPLHF TGTGCCAGCTCGTCAGGGGGTGGATCACCCCTCCACTTT
TRBD1 . TRBJ1-6 TRBV6-6 CASRPGQGVPPLHF TGTGCCAGCAGACCGGGACAGGGGGTTCCACCCCTCCACTTT
TRBD1 . TRBJ1-1 TRBV14 CASSQDGTGDPNTEAFF TGTGCCAGCAGCCAAGATGGGACAGGGGACCCGAACACTGAAGCTTTCTTT
. . TRBJ2-2 TRBV29-1 CSVDTVNTGELFF TGCAGCGTTGATACAGTAAACACCGGGGAGCTGTTTTTT
. few TRBJ1-6 TRBV9 CASSSGAGTLRNSPLHF TGTGCCAGCAGCTCAGGGGCAGGGACACTTCGTAATTCACCCCTCCACTTT
TRBD1 . TRBJ2-2 TRBV5-1 CASNLQGAGSTGELFF TGCGCCAGCAATCTCCAGGGGGCAGGGAGCACCGGGGAGCTGTTTTTT
. few TRBJ1-6 TRBV15 CATSRTDSNSPLHF TGTGCCACCAGCCGGACAGATAGTAATTCACCCCTCCACTTT
TRBD1 . TRBJ1-2 TRBV11-2 CASSLGTGVYGYTF TGTGCCAGCAGCTTAGGGACAGGTGTCTATGGCTACACCTTC
TRBD1 few TRBJ2-2 TRBV19 CASSQPGQGLELFF TGTGCCAGTAGTCAACCGGGACAGGGTTTGGAGCTGTTTTTT
TRBD2 . TRBJ2-1 TRBV6-5 CASISGTSGLNEQFF TGTGCCAGCATTTCGGGGACTAGCGGTCTCAATGAGCAGTTCTTC
. . TRBJ1-4 TRBV5-6 CASSLQGDGTNEKLFF TGTGCCAGCAGCTTACAGGGTGACGGGACTAATGAAAAACTGTTTTTT
TRBD2 few TRBJ2-3 TRBV27 CASSLSSGGAWNTDTQYF TGTGCCAGCAGTTTATCTAGCGGGGGGGCCTGGAACACAGATACGCAGTATTTT
. once TRBJ2-3 TRBV6-5 CASSYSGQVTDTQYF TGTGCCAGCAGTTACTCGGGACAAGTAACAGATACGCAGTATTTT
TRBD1 . TRBJ2-7 TRBV28 CASRSRDRVPYEQYF TGTGCCAGCAGGTCCCGGGACAGGGTCCCCTACGAGCAGTACTTC
. . TRBJ2-5 TRBV19 CARGGAETQYF TGTGCCAGGGGGGGGGCGGAGACCCAGTACTTC
. . TRBJ2-4 TRBV7-2 CASSSSGGNIQYF TGTGCCAGCAGCTCCTCAGGGGGGAACATTCAGTACTTC
TRBD1 few TRBJ1-2 TRBV19 CASRTGTGAYGYTF TGTGCCAGTAGGACCGGGACAGGGGCTTATGGCTACACCTTC
TRBD1 . TRBJ1-6 TRBV5-1 CASSIRDRQSNSPLHF TGCGCCAGCAGCATTAGGGACAGACAAAGTAATTCACCCCTCCACTTT
. once TRBJ2-3 TRBV28 CASNADRSTDTQYF TGTGCCAGCAACGCCGACAGGAGCACAGATACGCAGTATTTT
. . TRBJ1-1 TRBV5-1 CASSPTDRLNTEAFF TGCGCCAGCAGCCCGACTGACAGGTTGAACACTGAAGCTTTCTTT
. . TRBJ1-3 TRBV6-5 CASSYSTQTGNTIYF TGTGCCAGCAGTTACTCAACGCAGACTGGAAACACCATATATTTT
. few TRBJ2-2 TRBV6-6 CASTPGMGGGELFF TGTGCCAGCACCCCCGGGATGGGGGGCGGGGAGCTGTTTTTT
. . TRBJ2-3 TRBV6-5 CASSYSRVDTQYF TGTGCCAGCAGTTACTCGAGAGTGGATACGCAGTATTTT
TRBD1 . TRBJ1-2 TRBV5-6 CASSSDLGQDYGYTF TGTGCCAGCAGCTCGGACCTGGGACAGGACTATGGCTACACCTTC
. . TRBJ1-4 TRBV25-1 CASSEYNRAGEKLFF TGTGCCAGCAGTGAATATAACAGGGCAGGGGAAAAACTGTTTTTT
. . TRBJ1-2 TRBV5-1 CASRRESGVFFYGYTF TGCGCCAGCAGGAGGGAGTCAGGGGTTTTTTTTTATGGCTACACCTTC
. . TRBJ1-2 TRBV6-6 CASSRQEVGSYGYTF TGTGCCAGCAGCCGACAGGAGGTCGGGTCCTATGGCTACACCTTC
. . TRBJ1-4 TRBV6-5 CASRRVGEKLFF TGTGCCAGCAGGAGGGTGGGGGAAAAACTGTTTTTT